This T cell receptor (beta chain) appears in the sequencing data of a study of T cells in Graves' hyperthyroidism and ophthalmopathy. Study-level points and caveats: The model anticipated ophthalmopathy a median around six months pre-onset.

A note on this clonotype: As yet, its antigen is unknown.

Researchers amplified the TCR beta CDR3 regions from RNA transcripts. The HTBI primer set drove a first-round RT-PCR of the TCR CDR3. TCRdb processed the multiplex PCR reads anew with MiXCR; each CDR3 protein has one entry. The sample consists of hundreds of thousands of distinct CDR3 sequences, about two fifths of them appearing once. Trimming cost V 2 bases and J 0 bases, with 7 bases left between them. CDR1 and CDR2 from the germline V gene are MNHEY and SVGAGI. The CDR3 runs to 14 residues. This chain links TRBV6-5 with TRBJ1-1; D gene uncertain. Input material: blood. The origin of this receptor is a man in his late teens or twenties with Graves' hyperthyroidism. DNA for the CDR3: TGTGCCAGCAGTTACAGGCACCTGAACACTGAAGCTTTCTTT. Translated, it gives CASSYRHLNTEAFF.